This T cell receptor (beta chain) is drawn from a study of blood T cell repertoires in COVID-19. Whole-study context: T cells, B-cell-depleted T cells, or PBMCs supplied cDNA or gDNA.

Per the original methods: Reference gene primers were amplified, and this amplification served to estimate nucleated cell counts. Libraries were prepared by immunoSEQ multiplex PCR; TCRdb keeps only in-frame clonotypes and omits some of them. That table supplies the V and J calls and clone size; D and trimming were determined from the DNA. Of around 100,000 clones listed, roughly 90% are singletons. The TCR comes from a woman of 80 years or more in a cohort sampled during active COVID-19. The sample taken for sequencing was peripheral blood.

For the CDR3, the DNA is TGTGCCAGCAGCCCAGAGGGGGCAGGCCTCTACGAGCAGTACTTC. This codes for CASSPEGAGLYEQYF. The chain employs TRBV7-8 and TRBJ2-7, with 7 bases lining up with TRBD1. This CDR3 contains 15 residues. Germline V CDR1 and CDR2: SGHVS, FQNEAQ. The ends lost 5 bases at V and 3 bases at J; junction bases unmatched: 10. Drawing the rest from reference TRBV7-8 and TRBJ2-7, the complete variable domain is GAGVSQSPRYKVAKRGQDVALRCDPISGHVSLFWYQQALGQGPEFLTYFQNEAQLDKSGLPSDRFFAERPEGSVSTLKIQRTQQEDSAVYLCASSPEGAGLYEQYFGPGTRLTVT.